A selection of T cell receptor beta chains follows, all from one sample in a study of blood T cell repertoires in COVID-19. The repertoire was sequenced with immunoSEQ multiplex PCR; TCRdb's copy has only in-frame clones and lacks some. Of hundreds of thousands of clones in the sample, 83% were seen once. The sequencing sample was made of PBMCs or T cells enriched from blood (not recorded which). These receptors were obtained from a woman aged 50 to 60 who had been exposed to COVID-19. Each CDR3 is given without its conserved first and last residue. A D gene is named only where the DNA matches it firmly. Size is omitted from some rows. Given values are once, few, many or a class for expanded clones.

j_call | v_call | clone_size | d_call | cdr3_aa
TRBJ1-1 | TRBV10-3 | - | - | AISESVNTEAF
TRBJ2-7 | TRBV3-1/TRBV3-2 | - | - | ASSQEGGSHSYEQY
TRBJ1-2 | TRBV5-4 | - | - | ASSLLGGRGDYGYT
TRBJ2-7 | TRBV5-4 | - | TRBD2 | ASSAGTSGVGEQY
TRBJ1-1 | TRBV11-1 | - | - | ASSPRGNTEAF
TRBJ1-1 | TRBV19 | few | - | ASRATSRGTEAF
TRBJ1-2 | TRBV7-9 | few | - | ASSLRDSNYGYT
TRBJ2-3 | TRBV11-1 | - | TRBD1 | ASSDRGLGTDTQY
TRBJ2-2 | TRBV5-1 | - | TRBD1 | ASSLADRGLSGELF
TRBJ2-7 | TRBV6-5 | - | TRBD1 | ASISGQNRHEQY
TRBJ1-1 | TRBV20-1 | once | - | SARTPTEAF
TRBJ1-4 | TRBV5-1 | - | - | ASSLLAGIQEKLF
TRBJ1-3 | TRBV29-1 | - | TRBD1 | SVQARSPQGVFRNTIY
TRBJ1-2 | TRBV7-8 | - | TRBD1 | ASSLATGSGGYT
TRBJ1-3 | TRBV12-3/TRBV12-4 | - | - | ASSRWGDTIY
TRBJ2-1 | TRBV6-2/TRBV6-3 | - | TRBD1 | ASSYSSGGAAGAPQF
TRBJ1-3 | TRBV7-9 | - | - | ASSGGGGRGNTIY
TRBJ1-1 | TRBV7-9 | - | TRBD1 | ASSSDRGLGNTEAF
TRBJ1-1 | TRBV9 | once | - | TSSALKERRAF
TRBJ2-3 | TRBV6-1 | - | TRBD2 | ASSARTSGGTDTQY
TRBJ1-1 | TRBV11-2 | - | - | ASSSSRPALTEAF
TRBJ1-1 | TRBV11-2 | - | TRBD1 | ASSLGTGGVNTEAF
TRBJ2-5 | TRBV3-1/TRBV3-2 | - | - | ASSHQSRLGETQY
TRBJ1-1 | TRBV7-8 | - | - | ASSLEAATEAF
TRBJ2-3 | TRBV6-5 | - | TRBD2 | ASQAGAGVADTQY
TRBJ2-5 | TRBV5-6 | - | - | ASSFGPMFSQY
TRBJ1-5 | TRBV19 | once | TRBD1 | ATRDRAKNQPQH
TRBJ2-2 | TRBV2 | once | TRBD1 | ASSHVPGQGQELF
TRBJ1-1 | TRBV12-3/TRBV12-4 | - | - | ASSSQGIPEAF
TRBJ2-7 | TRBV11-2 | - | TRBD1 | ASSSGGPSSYEQY
TRBJ1-1 | TRBV29-1 | few | - | SGIRGGTEAF
TRBJ1-5 | TRBV2 | - | - | ASTRHTRLGGGQPQH
TRBJ2-3 | TRBV4-2 | - | - | ASSQDGVSRDTQY
TRBJ1-1 | TRBV4-2 | - | - | ASSLRLDTEAF
TRBJ1-2 | TRBV7-2 | - | - | ASSLALWGGREGYT
TRBJ1-1 | TRBV5-6 | few | - | ASSFGTEHEAF
TRBJ1-1 | TRBV30 | - | - | AWTGGRANTEAF
TRBJ1-4 | TRBV15 | once | TRBD1 | ATSREDRGGGTNEKLF
TRBJ2-4 | TRBV6-5 | - | - | ASSPGIRDIQY
TRBJ1-6 | TRBV13 | - | TRBD1 | ASSTLGQGHSPLH
TRBJ2-7 | TRBV7-2 | - | - | ASSLTHSYEQY
TRBJ1-1 | TRBV7-9 | - | - | ASSFPWGERDTEAF
TRBJ2-3 | TRBV5-5 | once | - | ASSLASADTQY
TRBJ2-5 | TRBV21-1 | - | - | LYKSCVPPGAEGKKETQY
TRBJ1-2 | TRBV10-3 | - | TRBD1 | AISGTGNYGYT
TRBJ1-6 | TRBV28 | - | - | ASSLLGSNSPLH
TRBJ2-5 | TRBV28 | - | TRBD1 | ASSLSGTGRKTQY
TRBJ1-3 | TRBV6-2/TRBV6-3 | - | - | ASSYRLREYPGNTIY
TRBJ2-7 | TRBV30 | - | - | AWSVNFATEQY
TRBJ1-1 | TRBV7-8 | once | - | ASSLASRTEAF
TRBJ2-3 | TRBV5-1 | - | TRBD2 | ASSLERGADTQY
TRBJ1-1 | TRBV29-1 | - | - | SVEAGGRLEAF
TRBJ2-7 | TRBV5-6 | - | - | ASSLRQDSPGEQY
TRBJ2-2 | TRBV10-3 | - | TRBD1 | AISKSGQGADGELF
TRBJ2-1 | TRBV10-2 | once | TRBD1 | ASSEIFGTGGSYEQF
TRBJ2-7 | TRBV6-6 | - | TRBD2 | ASSYGGEAYEQY